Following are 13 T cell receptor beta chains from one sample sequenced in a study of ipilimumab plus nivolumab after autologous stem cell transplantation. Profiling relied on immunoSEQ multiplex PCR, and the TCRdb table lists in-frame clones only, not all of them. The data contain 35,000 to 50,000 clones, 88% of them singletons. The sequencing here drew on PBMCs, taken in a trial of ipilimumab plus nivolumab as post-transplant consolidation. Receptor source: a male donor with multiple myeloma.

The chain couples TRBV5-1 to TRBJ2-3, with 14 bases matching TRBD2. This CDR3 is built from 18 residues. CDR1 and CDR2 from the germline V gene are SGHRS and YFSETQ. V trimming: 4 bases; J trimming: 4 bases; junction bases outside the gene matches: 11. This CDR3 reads CASSLRLAGGMNSDTQYF. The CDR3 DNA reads TGCGCCAGCAGCCTGAGACTAGCGGGGGGGATGAATTCAGATACGCAGTATTTT.

CDR3 residues: CASSELAGSGGETQYF. CDR3 nucleotides: TGTGCCAGCAGTGAACTAGCGGGGAGTGGGGGGGAGACCCAGTACTTC. The rearrangement links TRBV6-1 to TRBJ2-5; TRBD2 aligns across 9 bases. The V and J ends lost 2 bases and 5 bases, in that order; junction bases with no gene match: 9. CDR1 and CDR2 (germline): MNHNS, SASEGT. The CDR3 is 16 residues long.

CDR3 sequence reads: CASTYQGNEQFF. The CDR3 DNA follows: TGTGCCAGTACCTACCAAGGGAATGAGCAGTTCTTC. V is TRBV19 and J is TRBJ2-1; D call uncertain. Trimming removed 7 bases from V and 7 bases from J, with 11 bases in between. Germline-derived CDR1 and CDR2 are LNHDA and SQIVND (reference sequence). The CDR3 consists of 12 residues.

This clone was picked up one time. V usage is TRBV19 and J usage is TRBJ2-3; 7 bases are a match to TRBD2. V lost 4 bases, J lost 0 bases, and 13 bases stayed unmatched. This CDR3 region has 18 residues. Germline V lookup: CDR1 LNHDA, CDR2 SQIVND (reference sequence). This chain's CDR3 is CASSNGPRKRGSTDTQYF. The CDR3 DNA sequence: TGTGCCAGTAGTAACGGCCCTAGGAAGCGGGGTAGCACAGATACGCAGTATTTT. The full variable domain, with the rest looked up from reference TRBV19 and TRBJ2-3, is DGGITQSPKYLFRKEGQNVTLSCEQNLNHDAMYWYRQDPGQGLRLIYYSQIVNDFQKGDIAEGYSVSREKKESFPLTVTSAQKNPTAFYLCASSNGPRKRGSTDTQYFGPGTRLTVL.

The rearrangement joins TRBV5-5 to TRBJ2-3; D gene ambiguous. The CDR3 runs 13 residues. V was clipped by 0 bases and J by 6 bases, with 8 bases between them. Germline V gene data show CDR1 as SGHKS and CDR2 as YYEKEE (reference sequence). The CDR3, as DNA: TGTGCCAGCAGCTTGGCCGAGAGGGATACGCAGTATTTT. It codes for CASSLAERDTQYF.

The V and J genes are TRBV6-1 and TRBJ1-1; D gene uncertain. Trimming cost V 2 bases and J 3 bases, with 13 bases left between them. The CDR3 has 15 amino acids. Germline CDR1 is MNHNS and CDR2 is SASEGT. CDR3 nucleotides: TGTGCCAGCAGTGAATTCCCGATGGGCCACACTGAAGCTTTCTTT. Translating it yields CASSEFPMGHTEAFF.

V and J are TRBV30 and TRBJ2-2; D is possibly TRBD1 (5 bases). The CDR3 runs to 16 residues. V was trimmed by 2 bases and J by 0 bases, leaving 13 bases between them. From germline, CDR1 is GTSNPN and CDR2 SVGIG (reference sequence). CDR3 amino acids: CAWSIAGAANTGELFF. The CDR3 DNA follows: TGTGCCTGGAGTATCGCTGGGGCCGCGAACACCGGGGAGCTGTTTTTT.

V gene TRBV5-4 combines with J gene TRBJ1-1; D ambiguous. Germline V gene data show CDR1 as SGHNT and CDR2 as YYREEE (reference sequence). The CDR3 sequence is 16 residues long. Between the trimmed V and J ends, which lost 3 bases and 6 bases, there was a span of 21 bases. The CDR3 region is CASSSDGLREWAEAFF. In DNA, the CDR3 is TGTGCCAGCAGCTCGGACGGCCTGAGGGAATGGGCTGAAGCTTTCTTT.

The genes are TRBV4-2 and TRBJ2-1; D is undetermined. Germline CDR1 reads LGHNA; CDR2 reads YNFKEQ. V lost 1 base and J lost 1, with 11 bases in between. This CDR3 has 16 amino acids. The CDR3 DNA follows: TGTGCCAGCAGCCAAGTCTCCGGTCCGTCCTACAATGAGCAGTTCTTC. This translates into CASSQVSGPSYNEQFF.

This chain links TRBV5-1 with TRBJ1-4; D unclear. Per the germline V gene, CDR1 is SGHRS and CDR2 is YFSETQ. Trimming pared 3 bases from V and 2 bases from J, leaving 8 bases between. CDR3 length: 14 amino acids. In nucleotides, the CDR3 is TGCGCCAGCAGCTCTGGACGGACTAATGAAAAACTGTTTTTT. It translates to CASSSGRTNEKLFF.

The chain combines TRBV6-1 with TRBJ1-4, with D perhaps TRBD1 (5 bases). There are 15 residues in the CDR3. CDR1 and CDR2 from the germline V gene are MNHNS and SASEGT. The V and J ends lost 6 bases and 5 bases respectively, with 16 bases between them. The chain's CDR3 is CASRDPGTGNEKLFF. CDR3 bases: TGTGCCAGCAGGGACCCCGGGACGGGGAATGAAAAACTGTTTTTT.

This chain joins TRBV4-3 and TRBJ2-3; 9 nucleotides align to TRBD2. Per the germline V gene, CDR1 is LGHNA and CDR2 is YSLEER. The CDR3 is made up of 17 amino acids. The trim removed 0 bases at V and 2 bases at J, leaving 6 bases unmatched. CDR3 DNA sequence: TGCGCCAGCAGCCAAGATTTGCCTAGCGGGACCACAGATACGCAGTATTTT. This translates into CASSQDLPSGTTDTQYF.

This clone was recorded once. CDR3 sequence reads: CASRVSDSTYGYTF. For the CDR3, the DNA is TGTGCCAGCAGGGTATCGGACAGCACCTATGGCTACACCTTC. The V gene is TRBV6-1, the J gene TRBJ1-2; D is perhaps TRBD1 (6 bases). The germline gives CDR1 MNHNS, CDR2 SASEGT. The length of the CDR3 is 14 residues. The ends were cut back, 6 bases at V and 4 bases at J, with 15 bases in the middle.